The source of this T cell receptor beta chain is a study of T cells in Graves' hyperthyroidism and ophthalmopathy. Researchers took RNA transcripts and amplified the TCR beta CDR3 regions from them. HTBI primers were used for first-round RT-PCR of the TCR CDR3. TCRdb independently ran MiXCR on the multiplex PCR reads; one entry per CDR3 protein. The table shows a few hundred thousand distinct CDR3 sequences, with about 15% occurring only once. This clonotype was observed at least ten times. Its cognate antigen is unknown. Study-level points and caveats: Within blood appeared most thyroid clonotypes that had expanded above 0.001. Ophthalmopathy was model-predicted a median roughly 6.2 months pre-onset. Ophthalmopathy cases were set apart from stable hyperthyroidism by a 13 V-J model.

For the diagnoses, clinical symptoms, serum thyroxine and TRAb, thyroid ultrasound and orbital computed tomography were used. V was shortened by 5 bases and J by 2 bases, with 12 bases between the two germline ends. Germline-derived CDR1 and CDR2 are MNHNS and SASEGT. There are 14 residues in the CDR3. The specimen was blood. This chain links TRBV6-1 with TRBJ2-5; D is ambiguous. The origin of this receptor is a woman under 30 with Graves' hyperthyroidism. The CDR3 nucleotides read TGTGCCAGCAGTTACGCATGGGGACAAGAGACCCAGTACTTC. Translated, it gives CASSYAWGQETQYF.